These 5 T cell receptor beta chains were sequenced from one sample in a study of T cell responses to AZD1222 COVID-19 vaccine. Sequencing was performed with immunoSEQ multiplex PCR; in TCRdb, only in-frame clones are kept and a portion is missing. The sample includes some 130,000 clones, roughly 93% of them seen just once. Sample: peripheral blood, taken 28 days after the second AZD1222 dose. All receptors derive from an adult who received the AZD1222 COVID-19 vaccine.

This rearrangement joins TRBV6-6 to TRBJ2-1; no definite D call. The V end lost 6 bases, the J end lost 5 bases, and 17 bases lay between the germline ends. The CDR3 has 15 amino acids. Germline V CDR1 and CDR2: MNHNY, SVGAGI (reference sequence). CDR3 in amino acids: CASSQPALGNNEQFF. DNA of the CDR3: TGTGCCAGCAGCCAACCGGCCCTGGGGAACAATGAGCAGTTCTTC.

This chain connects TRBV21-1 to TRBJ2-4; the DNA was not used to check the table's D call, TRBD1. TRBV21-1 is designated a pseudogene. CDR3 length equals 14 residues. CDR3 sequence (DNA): TGTGCCAGCAGGGGCAGTTCGGCCAAAAACATTCAGTACTTC. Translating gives CASRGSSAKNIQYF.

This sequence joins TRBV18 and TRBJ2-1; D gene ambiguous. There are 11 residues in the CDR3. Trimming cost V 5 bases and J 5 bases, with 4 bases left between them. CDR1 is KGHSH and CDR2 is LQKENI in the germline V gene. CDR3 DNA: TGTGCCAGCTCATCTAACAATGAGCAGTTCTTC. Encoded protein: CASSSNNEQFF.

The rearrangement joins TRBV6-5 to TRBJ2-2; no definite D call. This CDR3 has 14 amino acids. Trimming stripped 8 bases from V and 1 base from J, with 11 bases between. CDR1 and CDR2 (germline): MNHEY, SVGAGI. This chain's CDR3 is CASATLRNTGELFF. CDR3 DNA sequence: TGTGCCAGCGCGACACTACGGAACACCGGGGAGCTGTTTTTT.

CDR3 coding DNA: TGTGCCAGCAGTTACCGGACGGGATCCATGAACACTGAAGCTTTCTTT. As protein: CASSYRTGSMNTEAFF. The gene calls are TRBV27 and TRBJ1-1; D not certain. The germline gives CDR1 MNHEY, CDR2 SMNVEV (reference sequence). CDR3 length: 16 residues. V was cut by 4 bases and J by 0 bases, with 15 bases left in between.